The TCR beta chain described here comes from a study of cytomegalovirus exposure and HLA in healthy donors. The study sampled nominally healthy donors, though unrecorded immune exposures were likely. With regard to this clone: The antigen is unknown.

Findings and caveats of the study: In vitro, three CMV-associated chains proved specific for CMV antigens. Associated with HLA alleles at 0.05 false discovery rate in a later analysis were around 17,000 TCR beta sequences.

Vbeta (60) and Jbeta (13) primers were used in the PCR. The table came from immunoSEQ multiplex PCR; TCRdb's copy has only in-frame clones and leaves some out. The repertoire holds 150,000 to 200,000 clones, with 84% as singletons. The length of the CDR3 is 15 residues. The V end was cut by 5 bases, the J end by 4 bases, with 17 bases between. CDR1 and CDR2 (germline): LNHDA, SQIVND (reference sequence). The rearrangement uses TRBV19 and TRBJ1-1, with D perhaps TRBD1 (6 bases). Sequenced sample: PBMCs. The clonotype was recovered from a girl aged 2-15 years in good health and CMV-seropositive. The CDR3 region has the DNA TGTGCCAGTAGTTTGGGGACGCGAGGGGGCACTGAAGCTTTCTTT. Its protein product is CASSLGTRGGTEAFF.